One sample yielded the 10 T cell receptor beta chains listed below, sequenced in a study of blood T cell repertoires in COVID-19. TCRdb's table, derived via immunoSEQ multiplex PCR, lists solely in-frame clones and lacks some. The table records about 250,000 clones, about 85% of them present only once. The sequenced sample was PBMCs or T cells enriched from blood (not recorded which). Receptors were obtained from a woman between 45 and 65 years old who had recovered from COVID-19.

The chain recombines TRBV28 with TRBJ1-5; perhaps TRBD1 as D (5 bases). V lost 5 bases and J lost 9, with 20 bases in between. The CDR3 sequence is 15 residues long. Germline assignment: CDR1 MDHEN and CDR2 SYDVKM. CDR3 residues: CASSPNEEGRGPQHF. The CDR3, as DNA: TGTGCCAGCAGTCCCAACGAGGAGGGGAGAGGGCCCCAGCATTTT. The full variable domain, its missing parts supplied by reference TRBV28 and TRBJ1-5, is DVKVTQSSRYLVKRTGEKVFLECVQDMDHENMFWYRQDPGLGLRLIYFSYDVKMKEKGDIPEGYSVSREKKERFSLILESASTNQTSMYLCASSPNEEGRGPQHFGDGTRLSIL.

Only one count was recorded for this clone. The chain carries TRBV19 and TRBJ1-4; D remains unclear. CDR1 and CDR2 from the germline V gene are LNHDA and SQIVND (reference sequence). V lost 5 bases, J lost 4 bases, and 8 bases lay in between. The CDR3 loop spans 13 amino acids. CDR3 nucleotide sequence: TGTGCCAGTAGTCGCCAGGTTAATGAAAAACTGTTTTTT. Its translation: CASSRQVNEKLFF. The complete variable domain, with remaining parts taken from reference TRBV19 and TRBJ1-4, reads DGGITQSPKYLFRKEGQNVTLSCEQNLNHDAMYWYRQDPGQGLRLIYYSQIVNDFQKGDIAEGYSVSREKKESFPLTVTSAQKNPTAFYLCASSRQVNEKLFFGSGTQLSVL.

The V call is TRBV7-8, the J call TRBJ1-5; no definite D call. This CDR3 has 13 residues. From germline, CDR1 is SGHVS and CDR2 FQNEAQ. V shed 4 bases and J shed 1 base, with 5 bases lying between them. The CDR3 region is CASSSQSNQPQHF. The CDR3, as DNA: TGTGCCAGCAGCTCCCAGAGCAATCAGCCCCAGCATTTT.

The chain joins TRBV7-2 to TRBJ1-1, with D possibly TRBD1 on 5 matching bases. The germline V and J ends were trimmed by 4 bases and 5 bases, with 11 bases remaining between them. Looked up from germline, CDR1 is SGHTA and CDR2 is FQGNSA. CDR3 length: 13 amino acids. CDR3 DNA: TGTGCCAGCAGCTCATGGGGGGGGACTGAAGCTTTCTTT. Amino acid sequence: CASSSWGGTEAFF.

The chain has TRBV7-2 and TRBJ1-6; D call uncertain. In germline, CDR1 is SGHTA, CDR2 FQGNSA. Trimming removed 5 bases from V and 1 base from J, with 15 bases in between. The CDR3 runs 17 residues. The CDR3 bases are TGTGCCAGCAGCGATCAGGCGGGCGGATCCTATAATTCACCCCTCCACTTT. It encodes CASSDQAGGSYNSPLHF.

The chain links TRBV7-2 to TRBJ1-4, with TRBD1 matching 8 bases. The CDR3 spans 15 residues. Germline assignment: CDR1 SGHTA and CDR2 FQGNSA. V gave up 1 base and J gave up 8 bases; unmatched junction bases: 6. The CDR3 sequence is CASSLGTGQGEKLFF. The CDR3 DNA is TGTGCCAGCAGCTTAGGGACAGGACAGGGCGAAAAACTGTTTTTT.

This sequence joins TRBV6-2 or TRBV6-3 and TRBJ1-1, with D possibly being TRBD1 (6 bases). V lost 1 base to trimming and J lost 2 bases, with 11 bases between them. Germline values: CDR1 MNHEY, CDR2 SVGEGT. This CDR3 has 15 residues. The CDR3: CASSYFGTINTEAFF. For the CDR3, the DNA is TGTGCCAGCAGTTACTTCGGGACAATTAACACTGAAGCTTTCTTT.

The gene calls are TRBV2 and TRBJ2-2, with a tentative D call TRBD1 (5 bases). Germline-derived CDR1 and CDR2 are SNHLY and FYNNEI. The V gene lost 4 bases and the J gene lost 3 bases, with 12 bases spanning the gap. The CDR3 covers 15 residues. CDR3 residues: CASSGFGRDTGELFF. For the CDR3, the DNA is TGTGCCAGCAGTGGATTCGGCAGGGACACCGGGGAGCTGTTTTTT.

This chain uses TRBV9 with TRBJ2-1; D perhaps matches TRBD2 (5 bases). CDR3 length: 14 residues. CDR1 and CDR2 from the germline V gene are SGDLS and YYNGEE. Between the trimmed V and J ends, which lost 8 bases and 0 bases, there was a span of 12 bases. The CDR3 sequence: CASENSVSYNEQFF. CDR3 coding DNA: TGTGCCAGTGAAAATAGCGTCTCCTACAATGAGCAGTTCTTC.

In its sample, this clone was seen once. V is TRBV28 and J is TRBJ2-7; 11 bases align to TRBD2. From germline, CDR1 is MDHEN and CDR2 SYDVKM. The CDR3 loop spans 15 amino acids. Losses at the gene ends were 6 bases for V and 2 bases for J; bases not matched to a gene: 6. The DNA of the CDR3 is TGTGCCAGCAGGCTAGCGGGAGGCCCAACCTACGAGCAGTACTTC. Translated: CASRLAGGPTYEQYF. The entire variable domain, with the rest obtained from reference TRBV28 and TRBJ2-7, is as follows: DVKVTQSSRYLVKRTGEKVFLECVQDMDHENMFWYRQDPGLGLRLIYFSYDVKMKEKGDIPEGYSVSREKKERFSLILESASTNQTSMYLCASRLAGGPTYEQYFGPGTRLTVT.